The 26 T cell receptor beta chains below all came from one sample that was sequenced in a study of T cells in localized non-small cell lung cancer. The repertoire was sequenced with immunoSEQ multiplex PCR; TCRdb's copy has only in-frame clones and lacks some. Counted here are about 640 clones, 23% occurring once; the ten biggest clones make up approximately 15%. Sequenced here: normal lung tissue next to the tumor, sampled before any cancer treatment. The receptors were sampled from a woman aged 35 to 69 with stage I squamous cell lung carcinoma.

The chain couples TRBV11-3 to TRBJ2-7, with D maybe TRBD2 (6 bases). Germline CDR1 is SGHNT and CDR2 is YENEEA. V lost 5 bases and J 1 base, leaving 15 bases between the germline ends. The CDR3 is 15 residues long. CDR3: CASSATGERSYEQYF. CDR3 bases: TGTGCCAGCAGCGCGACGGGGGAGCGGTCCTACGAGCAGTACTTC.

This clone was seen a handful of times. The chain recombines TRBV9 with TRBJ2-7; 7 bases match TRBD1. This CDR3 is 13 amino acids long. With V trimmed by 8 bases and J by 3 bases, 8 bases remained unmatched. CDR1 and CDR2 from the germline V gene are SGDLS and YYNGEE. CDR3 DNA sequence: TGTGCCAGTGGACAGGTCCTTAGCTACGAGCAGTACTTC. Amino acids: CASGQVLSYEQYF.

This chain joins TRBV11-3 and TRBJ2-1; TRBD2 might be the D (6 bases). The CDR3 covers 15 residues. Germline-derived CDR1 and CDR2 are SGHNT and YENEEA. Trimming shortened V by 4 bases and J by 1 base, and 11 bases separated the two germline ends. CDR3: CASSWGGGSYNEQFF. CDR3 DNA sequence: TGTGCCAGCAGCTGGGGTGGGGGGTCCTACAATGAGCAGTTCTTC.

CDR3 nucleotide sequence: TGTGCCAGCAGCTTAGGAGGAGATAACTATGGCTACACCTTC. It encodes CASSLGGDNYGYTF. This chain connects TRBV11-3 to TRBJ1-2; no definite D call. The CDR3 is 14 residues long. With 1 base removed from V and 1 base from J, the gap between germline ends came to 7 bases. Germline CDR1 reads SGHNT; CDR2 reads YENEEA. The full variable domain, rest sourced from reference TRBV11-3 and TRBJ1-2, is EAGVVQSPRYKIIEKKQPVAFWCNPISGHNTLYWYLQNLGQGPELLIRYENEEAVDDSQLPKDRFSAERLKGVDSTLKIQPAELGDSAVYLCASSLGGDNYGYTFGSGTRLTVV.

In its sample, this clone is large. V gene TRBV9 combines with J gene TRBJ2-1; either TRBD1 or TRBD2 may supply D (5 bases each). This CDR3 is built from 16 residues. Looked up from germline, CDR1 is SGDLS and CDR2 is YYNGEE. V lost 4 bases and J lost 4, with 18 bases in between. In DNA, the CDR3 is TGTGCCAGCAGCCCCCACCTAGGGACGGATTACAATGAGCAGTTCTTC. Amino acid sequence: CASSPHLGTDYNEQFF. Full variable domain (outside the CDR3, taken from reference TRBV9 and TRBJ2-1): DSGVTQTPKHLITATGQRVTLRCSPRSGDLSVYWYQQSLDQGLQFLIQYYNGEERAKGNILERFSAQQFPDLHSELNLSSLELGDSALYFCASSPHLGTDYNEQFFGPGTRLTVL.

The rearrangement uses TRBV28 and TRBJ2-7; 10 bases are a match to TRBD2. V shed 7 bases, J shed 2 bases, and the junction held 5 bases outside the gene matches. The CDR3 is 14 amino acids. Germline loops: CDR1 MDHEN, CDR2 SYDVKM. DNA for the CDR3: TGTGCCAGCATAAGGACTAGCGGTACCTACGAGCAGTACTTC. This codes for CASIRTSGTYEQYF.

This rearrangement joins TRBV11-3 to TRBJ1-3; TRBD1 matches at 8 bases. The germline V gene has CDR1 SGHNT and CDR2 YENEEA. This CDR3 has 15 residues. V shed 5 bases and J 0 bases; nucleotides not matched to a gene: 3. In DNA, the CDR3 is TGTGCCAGCAGCGTTCAGGGGGCCTCTGGAAACACCATATATTTT. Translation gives CASSVQGASGNTIYF.

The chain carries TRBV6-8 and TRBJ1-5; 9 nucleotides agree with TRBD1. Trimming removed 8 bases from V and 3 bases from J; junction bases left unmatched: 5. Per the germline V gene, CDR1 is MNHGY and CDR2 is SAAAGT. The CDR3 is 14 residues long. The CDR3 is CASSRDRDNQPQHF. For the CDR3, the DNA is TGTGCCAGCTCCCGGGACAGGGACAATCAGCCCCAGCATTTT.

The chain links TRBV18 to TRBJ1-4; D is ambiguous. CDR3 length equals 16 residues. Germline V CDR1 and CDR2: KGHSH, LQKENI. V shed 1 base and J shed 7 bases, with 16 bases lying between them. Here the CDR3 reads CASSPRTAGPGEKLFF. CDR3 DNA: TGTGCCAGCTCACCACGCACAGCCGGCCCAGGTGAAAAACTGTTTTTT. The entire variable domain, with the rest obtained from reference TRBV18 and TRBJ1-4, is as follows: NAGVMQNPRHLVRRRGQEARLRCSPMKGHSHVYWYRQLPEEGLKFMVYLQKENIIDESGMPKERFSAEFPKEGPSILRIQQVVRGDSAAYFCASSPRTAGPGEKLFFGSGTQLSVL.

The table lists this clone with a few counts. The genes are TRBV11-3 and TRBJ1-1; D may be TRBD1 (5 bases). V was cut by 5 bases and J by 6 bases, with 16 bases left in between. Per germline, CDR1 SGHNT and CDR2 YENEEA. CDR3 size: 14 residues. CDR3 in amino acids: CASSQDGGGAEAFF. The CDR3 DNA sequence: TGTGCCAGCAGCCAGGACGGGGGAGGGGCTGAAGCTTTCTTT.

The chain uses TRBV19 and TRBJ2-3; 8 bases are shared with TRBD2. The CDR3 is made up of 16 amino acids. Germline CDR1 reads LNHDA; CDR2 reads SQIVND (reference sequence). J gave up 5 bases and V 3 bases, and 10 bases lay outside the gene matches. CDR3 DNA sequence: TGTGCCAGTAGTATCCTGAGCGGGAGTGGGGAAGATACGCAGTATTTT. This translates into CASSILSGSGEDTQYF. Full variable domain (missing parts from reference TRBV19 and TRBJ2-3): DGGITQSPKYLFRKEGQNVTLSCEQNLNHDAMYWYRQDPGQGLRLIYYSQIVNDFQKGDIAEGYSVSREKKESFPLTVTSAQKNPTAFYLCASSILSGSGEDTQYFGPGTRLTVL.

The CDR3, as DNA: TGTGCCAGCAGTGCGGCCGGGACTACCTACGAGCAGTACTTC. Translating it yields CASSAAGTTYEQYF. The rearrangement joins TRBV25-1 to TRBJ2-7, with TRBD2 matching 7 bases. CDR1 MGHDK and CDR2 SYGVNS come from the germline V gene. V dropped 4 bases and J dropped 2; count of bases not matched to a gene: 5. This CDR3 is built from 14 residues.

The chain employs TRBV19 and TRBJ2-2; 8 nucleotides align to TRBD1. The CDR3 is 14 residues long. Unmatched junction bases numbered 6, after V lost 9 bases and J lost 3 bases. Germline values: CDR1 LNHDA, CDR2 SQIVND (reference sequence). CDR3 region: CASLDRGDTGELFF. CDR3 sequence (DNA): TGTGCCAGCCTCGACAGGGGCGACACCGGGGAGCTGTTTTTT.

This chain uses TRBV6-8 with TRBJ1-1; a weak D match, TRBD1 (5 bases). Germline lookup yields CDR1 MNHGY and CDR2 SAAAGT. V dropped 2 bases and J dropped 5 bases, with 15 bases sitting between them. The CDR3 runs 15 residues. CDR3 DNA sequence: TGTGCCAGCAGTTACGGTGACTCGGGGGGAACTGAAGCTTTCTTT. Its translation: CASSYGDSGGTEAFF.

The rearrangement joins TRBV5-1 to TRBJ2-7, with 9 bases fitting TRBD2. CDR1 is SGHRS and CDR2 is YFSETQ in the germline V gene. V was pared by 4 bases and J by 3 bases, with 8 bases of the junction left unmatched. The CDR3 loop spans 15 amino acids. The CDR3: CASSLLTSGVYEQYF. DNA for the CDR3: TGCGCCAGCAGCCTCCTGACTAGCGGAGTCTACGAGCAGTACTTC.

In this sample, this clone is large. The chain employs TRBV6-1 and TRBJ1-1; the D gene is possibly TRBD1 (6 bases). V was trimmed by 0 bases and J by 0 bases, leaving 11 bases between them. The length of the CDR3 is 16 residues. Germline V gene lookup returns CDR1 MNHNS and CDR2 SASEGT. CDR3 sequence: CASSEATGLMNTEAFF. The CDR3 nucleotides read TGTGCCAGCAGTGAAGCGACAGGCCTAATGAACACTGAAGCTTTCTTT.

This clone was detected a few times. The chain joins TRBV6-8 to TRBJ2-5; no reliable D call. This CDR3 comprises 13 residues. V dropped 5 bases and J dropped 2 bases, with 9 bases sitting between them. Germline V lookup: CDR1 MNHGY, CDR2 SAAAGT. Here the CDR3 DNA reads TGTGCCAGCAGTGACGGTATTCAAGAGACCCAGTACTTC. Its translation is CASSDGIQETQYF.

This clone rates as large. This chain's CDR3 is CASTKDGLAGNTGELFF. CDR3 nucleotides: TGTGCCAGCACTAAGGACGGACTAGCGGGTAACACCGGGGAGCTGTTTTTT. The chain is built from TRBV11-3 and TRBJ2-2; 11 bases match TRBD2. The length of the CDR3 is 17 residues. Germline CDR1 SGHNT, CDR2 YENEEA. V shed 7 bases and J 2 bases; nucleotides not matched to a gene: 9.

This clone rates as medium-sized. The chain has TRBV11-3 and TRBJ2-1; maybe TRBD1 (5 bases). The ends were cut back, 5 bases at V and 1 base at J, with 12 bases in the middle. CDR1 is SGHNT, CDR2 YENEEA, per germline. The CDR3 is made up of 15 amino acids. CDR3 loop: CASSPTALSYNEQFF. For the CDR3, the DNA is TGTGCCAGCAGCCCGACAGCACTTTCCTACAATGAGCAGTTCTTC.

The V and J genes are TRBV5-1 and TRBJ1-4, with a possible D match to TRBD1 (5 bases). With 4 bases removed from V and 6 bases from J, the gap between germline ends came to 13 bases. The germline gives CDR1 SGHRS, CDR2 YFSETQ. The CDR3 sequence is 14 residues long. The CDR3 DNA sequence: TGCGCCAGCAGCAGGGACCTGGGCCATGAAAAACTGTTTTTT. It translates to CASSRDLGHEKLFF.

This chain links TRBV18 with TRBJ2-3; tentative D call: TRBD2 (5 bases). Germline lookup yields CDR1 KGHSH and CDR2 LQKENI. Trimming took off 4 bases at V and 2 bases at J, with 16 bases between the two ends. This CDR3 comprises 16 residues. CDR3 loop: CASSLLPSRYTDTQYF. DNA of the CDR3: TGTGCCAGCTCACTCTTACCTAGCCGCTACACAGATACGCAGTATTTT.

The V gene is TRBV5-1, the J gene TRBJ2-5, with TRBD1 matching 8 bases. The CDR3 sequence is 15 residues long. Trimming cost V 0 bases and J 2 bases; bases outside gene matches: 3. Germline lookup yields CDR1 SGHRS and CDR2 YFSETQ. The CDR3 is CASSLVGDRQETQYF. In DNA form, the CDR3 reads TGCGCCAGCAGCTTGGTAGGGGACAGGCAAGAGACCCAGTACTTC.

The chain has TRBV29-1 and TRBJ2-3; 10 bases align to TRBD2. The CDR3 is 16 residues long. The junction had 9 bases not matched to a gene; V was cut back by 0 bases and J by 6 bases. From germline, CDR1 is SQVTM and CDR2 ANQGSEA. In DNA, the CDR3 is TGCAGCGTTGAAGATCGGGCTAGCGGGAGTAGGGATACGCAGTATTTT. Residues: CSVEDRASGSRDTQYF.

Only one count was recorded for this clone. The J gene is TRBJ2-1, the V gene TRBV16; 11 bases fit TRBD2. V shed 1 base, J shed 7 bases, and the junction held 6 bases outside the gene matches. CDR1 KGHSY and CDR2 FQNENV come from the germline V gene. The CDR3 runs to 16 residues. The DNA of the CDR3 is TGTGCCAGCAGCCAATTTTTGGCTAGCGGGAGGAATGAGCAGTTCTTC. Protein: CASSQFLASGRNEQFF.

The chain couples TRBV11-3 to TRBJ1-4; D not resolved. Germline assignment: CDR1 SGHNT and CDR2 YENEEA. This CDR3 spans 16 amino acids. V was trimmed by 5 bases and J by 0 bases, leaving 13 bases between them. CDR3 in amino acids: CASSPLGAATNEKLFF. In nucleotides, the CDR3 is TGTGCCAGCAGCCCTCTCGGAGCTGCAACTAATGAAAAACTGTTTTTT.

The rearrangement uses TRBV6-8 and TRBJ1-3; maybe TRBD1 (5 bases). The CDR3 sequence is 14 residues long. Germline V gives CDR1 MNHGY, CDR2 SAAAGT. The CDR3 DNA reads TGTGCTTCGGCCAGGGACGTATCTGGAAACACCATATATTTT. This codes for CASARDVSGNTIYF.